This TCR beta chain emerged from a study of spatial heterogeneity in lung cancer. V was pared by 5 bases and J by 5 bases, with 11 bases of the junction left unmatched. Germline lookup yields CDR1 LNHDA and CDR2 SQIVND (reference sequence). There are 15 residues in the CDR3. This clonotype was seen repeatedly, ten times or more. Stated time point: sample taken at primary tumor resection. From tumor, nontumor lung or frozen PBMC, whole RNA was taken unsorted for sequencing. TCRdb reprocessed the 5' RACE reads via MiXCR and lists one record per CDR3 protein. The table has about 10,000 distinct CDR3 sequences, roughly 6% seen once.

Specimen: normal lung tissue next to the tumor, collected at surgery. This sequence joins TRBV19 and TRBJ2-7; 8 positions agree with TRBD1. The clonotype was recovered from a male donor with early-stage non-small cell lung cancer. CDR3 sequence reads: CASSFRDRSINEQYF. The DNA of the CDR3 is TGTGCCAGTAGTTTTCGGGACAGGTCGATTAACGAGCAGTACTTC.